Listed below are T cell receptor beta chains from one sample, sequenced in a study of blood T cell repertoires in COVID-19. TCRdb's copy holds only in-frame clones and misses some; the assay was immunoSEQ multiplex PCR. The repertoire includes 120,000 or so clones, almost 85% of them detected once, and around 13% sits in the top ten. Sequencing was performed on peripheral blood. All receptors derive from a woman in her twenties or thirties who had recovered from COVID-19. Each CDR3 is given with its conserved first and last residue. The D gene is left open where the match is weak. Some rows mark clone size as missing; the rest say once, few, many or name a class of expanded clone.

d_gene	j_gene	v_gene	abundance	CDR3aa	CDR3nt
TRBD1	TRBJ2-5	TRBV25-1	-	CASSDTGVQETQYF	TGTGCCAGCAGTGACACAGGGGTCCAAGAGACCCAGTACTTC
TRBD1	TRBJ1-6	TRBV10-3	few	CAISRETGYNSPLHF	TGTGCCATCAGCCGCGAGACAGGGTACAATTCACCCCTCCACTTT
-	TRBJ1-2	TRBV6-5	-	CASSYITGTDLLGYTF	TGTGCCAGCAGTTACATCACAGGGACCGACCTATTAGGCTACACCTTC
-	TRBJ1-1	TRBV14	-	CASSQVAGAGAFF	TGTGCCAGCAGCCAAGTCGCAGGGGCGGGAGCTTTCTTT
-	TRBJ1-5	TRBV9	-	CASSPEAGWPQHF	TGTGCCAGCAGCCCAGAGGCGGGCTGGCCCCAGCATTTT
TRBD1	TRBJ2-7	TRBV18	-	CASSPKDRTYEQYF	TGTGCCAGCTCACCGAAGGACAGGACCTACGAGCAGTACTTC
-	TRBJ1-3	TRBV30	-	CAWIRHSGNTIYF	TGTGCCTGGATCCGACATTCTGGAAACACCATATATTTT
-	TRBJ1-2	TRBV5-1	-	CASSLGEASGYTF	TGCGCCAGCAGCTTAGGGGAGGCGAGCGGCTACACCTTC
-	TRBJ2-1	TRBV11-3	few	CASSPDSDEQFF	TGTGCCAGCAGCCCGGACAGCGATGAGCAGTTCTTC
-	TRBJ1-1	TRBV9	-	CASSARGRTEAFF	TGTGCCAGCAGCGCCAGGGGTCGCACTGAAGCTTTCTTT
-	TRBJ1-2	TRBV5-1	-	CASSSLPQGSYGYTF	TGCGCCAGCAGCTCCCTACCTCAGGGAAGCTATGGCTACACCTTC
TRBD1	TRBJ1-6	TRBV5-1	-	CASSLTGGFNSPLHF	TGCGCCAGCAGCTTGACAGGGGGCTTTAATTCACCCCTCCACTTT
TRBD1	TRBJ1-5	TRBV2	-	CASSSRGISNQPQHF	TGTGCCAGCAGCTCCAGGGGGATAAGCAATCAGCCCCAGCATTTT
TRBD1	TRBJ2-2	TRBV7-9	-	CASTSGTGRTGELFF	TGTGCCAGCACGTCCGGGACAGGGCGGACCGGGGAGCTGTTTTTT
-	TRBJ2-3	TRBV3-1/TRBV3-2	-	CASSQSGLDTQYF	TGTGCCAGCAGTCAGTCGGGTCTCGATACGCAGTATTTT
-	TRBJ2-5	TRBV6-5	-	CASSSAGRETQYF	TGTGCCAGCAGTTCGGCAGGGCGAGAGACCCAGTACTTC
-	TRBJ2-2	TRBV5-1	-	CASSALQGTGGELFF	TGCGCCAGCAGCGCACTACAGGGAACGGGCGGGGAGCTGTTTTTT
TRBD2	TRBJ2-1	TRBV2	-	CASSDSRGLASYNEQFF	TGTGCCAGCAGTGATAGTAGGGGACTAGCGTCCTACAATGAGCAGTTCTTC
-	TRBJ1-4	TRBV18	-	CASSPSRGGEKLFF	TGTGCCAGCTCACCAAGTAGAGGAGGAGAAAAACTGTTTTTT
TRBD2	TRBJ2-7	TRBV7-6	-	CASSLFAGGYSYEQYF	TGTGCCAGCAGCCTTTTTGCGGGGGGATACTCCTACGAGCAGTACTTC
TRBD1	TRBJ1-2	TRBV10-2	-	CASTNLDRGGGYTF	TGCGCCAGCACAAACCTAGACAGGGGAGGTGGCTACACCTTC
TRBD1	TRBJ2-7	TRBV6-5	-	CASSYSFTGGYEQYF	TGTGCCAGCAGTTATTCGTTCACAGGGGGGTACGAGCAGTACTTC
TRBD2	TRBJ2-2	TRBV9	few	CASSVLAGGTGELFF	TGTGCCAGCAGCGTCCTAGCGGGAGGGACCGGGGAGCTGTTTTTT
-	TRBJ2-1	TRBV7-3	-	CASNLILGALNEQFF	TGTGCCAGCAACTTAATCCTGGGAGCGTTAAATGAGCAGTTCTTC
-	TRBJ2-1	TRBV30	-	CAWSVRTNNEQFF	TGTGCCTGGAGTGTACGGACAAACAATGAGCAGTTCTTC
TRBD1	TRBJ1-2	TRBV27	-	CASSLGTGSGYTF	TGTGCCAGCAGCCTCGGGACAGGGTCTGGCTACACCTTC
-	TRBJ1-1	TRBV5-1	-	CASSGPGQITEAFF	TGCGCCAGCAGCGGGCCGGGACAAATCACTGAAGCTTTCTTT
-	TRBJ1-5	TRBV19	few	CASSLLDEGNQPQHF	TGTGCCAGTAGTCTGTTAGACGAGGGCAATCAGCCCCAGCATTTT
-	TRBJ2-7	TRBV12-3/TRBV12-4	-	CASSLAGSYEQYF	TGTGCCAGCAGTTTGGCGGGGTCCTACGAGCAGTACTTC
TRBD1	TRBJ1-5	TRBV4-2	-	CASSPEFGTGGLSNQPQHF	TGTGCCAGCAGTCCTGAATTCGGGACAGGGGGCCTTAGCAATCAGCCCCAGCATTTT
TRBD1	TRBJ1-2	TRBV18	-	CASSPPTGSYGYTF	TGTGCCAGCTCACCACCGACAGGGTCCTATGGCTACACCTTC
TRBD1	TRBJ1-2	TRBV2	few	CASDRGAGGYTF	TGTGCCAGCGACAGGGGGGCGGGAGGCTACACCTTC
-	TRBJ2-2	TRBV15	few	CATSRAGTGELFF	TGTGCCACCAGCAGGGCGGGCACCGGGGAGCTGTTTTTT
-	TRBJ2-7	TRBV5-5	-	CASSLVGGRGYEQYF	TGTGCCAGCAGCTTGGTAGGGGGAAGGGGCTACGAGCAGTACTTC
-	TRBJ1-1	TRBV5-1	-	CASSLGANRAEYTEAFF	TGCGCCAGCAGCTTGGGGGCAAACAGGGCGGAGTACACTGAAGCTTTCTTT
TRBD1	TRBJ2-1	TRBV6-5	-	CASNQDRDNEQFF	TGTGCCAGCAACCAGGACAGGGATAATGAGCAGTTCTTC
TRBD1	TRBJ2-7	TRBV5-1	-	CASSMGQGTATYEQYF	TGCGCCAGCAGCATGGGACAGGGAACCGCAACCTACGAGCAGTACTTC
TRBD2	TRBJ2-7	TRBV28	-	CASNGLAGLSSYEQYF	TGTGCCAGCAACGGACTAGCGGGTCTCAGCTCCTACGAGCAGTACTTC
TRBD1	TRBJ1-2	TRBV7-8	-	CASSLGSGTASFYGYTF	TGTGCCAGCAGCTTAGGATCCGGGACAGCGAGCTTTTATGGCTACACCTTC
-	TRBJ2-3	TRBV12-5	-	CASAEQRRAEGTDTQYF	TGTGCTAGTGCCGAACAAAGGAGGGCCGAGGGCACAGATACGCAGTATTTT
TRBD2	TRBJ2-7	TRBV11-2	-	CASSTRTSGSYEQYF	TGTGCCAGCAGCACCAGGACTAGCGGCTCCTACGAGCAGTACTTC
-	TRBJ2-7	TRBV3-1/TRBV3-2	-	CASSHRRDTSEQYF	TGTGCCAGCAGCCACCGGCGGGATACGTCGGAGCAGTACTTC
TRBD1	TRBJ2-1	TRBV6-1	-	CASSYQGDYNEQFF	TGTGCCAGCAGTTATCAGGGGGACTACAATGAGCAGTTCTTC
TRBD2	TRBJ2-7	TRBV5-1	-	CASSLALTSGYEQYF	TGCGCCAGCAGCTTAGCTCTGACTAGCGGTTACGAGCAGTACTTC
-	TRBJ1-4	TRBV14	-	CASSHNNEKLFF	TGTGCCAGCAGCCATAATAATGAAAAACTGTTTTTT
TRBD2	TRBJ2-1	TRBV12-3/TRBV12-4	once	CASSWTSGEQFF	TGTGCCAGCAGTTGGACTAGCGGCGAGCAGTTCTTC
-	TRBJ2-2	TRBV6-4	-	CASSREHYPKFGTGELFF	TGTGCCAGCAGTCGAGAACACTACCCGAAGTTCGGCACCGGGGAGCTGTTTTTT
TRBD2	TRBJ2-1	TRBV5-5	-	CASSPRSGNDNEQFF	TGTGCCAGCAGCCCGAGGAGCGGGAACGACAATGAGCAGTTCTTC
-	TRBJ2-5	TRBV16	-	CASSQVAGIETQYF	TGTGCCAGCAGCCAAGTTGCGGGAATAGAGACCCAGTACTTC
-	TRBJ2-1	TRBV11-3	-	CASSLDYSYNEQFF	TGTGCCAGCAGCTTAGACTACTCTTACAATGAGCAGTTCTTC
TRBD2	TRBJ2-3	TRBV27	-	CASSLVAGGTDTQYF	TGTGCCAGCAGTTTGGTAGCGGGAGGTACAGATACGCAGTATTTT
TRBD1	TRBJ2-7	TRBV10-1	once	CATSKTGTGKYEQYF	TGCGCCACCTCGAAGACCGGGACAGGTAAATACGAGCAGTACTTC
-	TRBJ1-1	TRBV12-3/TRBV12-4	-	CASSSGHSEAFF	TGTGCCAGCAGTTCTGGACACTCAGAAGCTTTCTTT
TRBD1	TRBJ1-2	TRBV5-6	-	CASNPTPGTAYGYTF	TGTGCCAGCAACCCGACCCCCGGGACAGCTTATGGCTACACCTTC
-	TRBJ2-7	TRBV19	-	CASGTYLEQYF	TGTGCCAGTGGGACTTATCTCGAGCAGTACTTC
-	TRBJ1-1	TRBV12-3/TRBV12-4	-	CASSPDSTEAFF	TGTGCCAGCAGCCCGGACAGCACTGAAGCTTTCTTT
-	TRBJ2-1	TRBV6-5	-	CASSYRRTSPMNEQFF	TGTGCCAGCAGTTACAGAAGGACTTCCCCTATGAATGAGCAGTTCTTC
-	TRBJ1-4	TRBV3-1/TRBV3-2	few	CASSQVAGRNEKLFF	TGTGCCAGCAGCCAAGTCGCGGGGCGGAATGAAAAACTGTTTTTT
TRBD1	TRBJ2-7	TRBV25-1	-	CASSAFGTGVYEQYF	TGTGCCAGCAGTGCTTTCGGGACAGGAGTATACGAGCAGTACTTC
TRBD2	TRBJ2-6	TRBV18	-	CASSPLLGGSGANVLTF	TGTGCCAGCTCACCACTCCTCGGGGGGTCTGGGGCCAACGTCCTGACTTTC